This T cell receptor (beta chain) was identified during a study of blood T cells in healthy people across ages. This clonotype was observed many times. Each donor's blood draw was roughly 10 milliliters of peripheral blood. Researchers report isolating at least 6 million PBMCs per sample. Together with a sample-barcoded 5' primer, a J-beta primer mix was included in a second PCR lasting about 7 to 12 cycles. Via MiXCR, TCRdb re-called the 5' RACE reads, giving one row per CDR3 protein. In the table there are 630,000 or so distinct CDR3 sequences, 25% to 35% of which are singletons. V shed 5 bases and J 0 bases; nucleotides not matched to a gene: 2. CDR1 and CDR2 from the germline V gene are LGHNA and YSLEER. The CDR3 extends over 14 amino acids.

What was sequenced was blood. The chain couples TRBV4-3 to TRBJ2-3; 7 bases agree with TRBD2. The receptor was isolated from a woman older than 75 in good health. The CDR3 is CASSIGGSTDTQYF. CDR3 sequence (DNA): TGCGCCAGCAGCATCGGGGGGAGCACAGATACGCAGTATTTT.